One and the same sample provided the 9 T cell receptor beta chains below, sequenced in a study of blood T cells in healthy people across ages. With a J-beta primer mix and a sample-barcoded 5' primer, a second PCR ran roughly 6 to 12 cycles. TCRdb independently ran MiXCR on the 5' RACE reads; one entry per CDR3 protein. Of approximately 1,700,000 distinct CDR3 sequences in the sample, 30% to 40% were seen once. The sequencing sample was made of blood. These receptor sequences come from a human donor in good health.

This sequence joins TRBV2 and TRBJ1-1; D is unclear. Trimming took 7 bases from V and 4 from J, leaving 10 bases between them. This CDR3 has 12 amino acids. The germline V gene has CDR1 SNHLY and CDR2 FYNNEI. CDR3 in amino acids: CASMEGLTEAFF. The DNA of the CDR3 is TGTGCCAGCATGGAGGGCCTCACTGAAGCTTTCTTT.

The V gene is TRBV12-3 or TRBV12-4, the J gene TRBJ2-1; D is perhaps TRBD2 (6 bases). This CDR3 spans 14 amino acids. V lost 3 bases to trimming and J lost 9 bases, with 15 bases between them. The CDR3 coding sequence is TGTGCCAGCAGTTTTGGGGGGTTACATAGTGAGCAGTTCTTC. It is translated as CASSFGGLHSEQFF.

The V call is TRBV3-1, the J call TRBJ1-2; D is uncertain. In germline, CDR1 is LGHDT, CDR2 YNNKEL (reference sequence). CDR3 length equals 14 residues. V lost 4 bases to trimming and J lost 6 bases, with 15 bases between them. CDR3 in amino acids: CASSPGWRFHGYTF. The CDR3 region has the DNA TGTGCCAGCAGCCCGGGGTGGCGGTTTCATGGCTACACCTTC.

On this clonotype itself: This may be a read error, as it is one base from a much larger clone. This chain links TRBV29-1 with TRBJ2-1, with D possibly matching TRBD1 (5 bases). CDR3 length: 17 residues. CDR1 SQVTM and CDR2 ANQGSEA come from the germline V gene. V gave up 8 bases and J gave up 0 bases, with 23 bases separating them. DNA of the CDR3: TGCAGCTATGAACACAGGTCCCACCCAAGCTCCTACAATGAGCAGTTCTTC. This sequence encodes CSYEHRSHPSSYNEQFF.

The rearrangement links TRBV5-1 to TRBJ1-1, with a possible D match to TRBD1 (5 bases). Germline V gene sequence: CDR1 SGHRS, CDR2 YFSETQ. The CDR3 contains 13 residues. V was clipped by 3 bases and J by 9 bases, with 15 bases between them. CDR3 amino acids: CASSSSPGTKAFF. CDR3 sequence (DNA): TGCGCCAGCAGCTCATCGCCCGGGACTAAAGCTTTCTTT.

CDR3 loop: CASMGAGGPNTEAFF. The CDR3 DNA sequence: TGCGCCAGCATGGGAGCAGGGGGCCCGAACACTGAAGCTTTCTTT. The chain links TRBV10-2 to TRBJ1-1; 8 positions agree with TRBD1. Germline CDR1 and CDR2: WSHSY and SAAADI. J lost 1 base, V lost 7 bases, and 8 bases had no gene match. This CDR3 comprises 15 residues.

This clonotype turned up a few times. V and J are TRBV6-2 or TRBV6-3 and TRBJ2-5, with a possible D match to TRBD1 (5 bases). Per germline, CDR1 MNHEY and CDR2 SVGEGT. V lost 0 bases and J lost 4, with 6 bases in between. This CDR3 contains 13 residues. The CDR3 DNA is TGTGCCAGCAGTTACTCAGGGGCAGAGACCCAGTACTTC. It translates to CASSYSGAETQYF.

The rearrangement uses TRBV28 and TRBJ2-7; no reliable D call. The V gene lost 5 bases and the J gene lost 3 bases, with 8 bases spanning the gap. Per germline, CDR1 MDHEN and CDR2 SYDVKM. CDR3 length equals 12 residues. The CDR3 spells CASSPVYYEQYF. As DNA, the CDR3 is TGTGCCAGCAGTCCCGTATACTACGAGCAGTACTTC. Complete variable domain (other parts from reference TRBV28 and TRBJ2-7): DVKVTQSSRYLVKRTGEKVFLECVQDMDHENMFWYRQDPGLGLRLIYFSYDVKMKEKGDIPEGYSVSREKKERFSLILESASTNQTSMYLCASSPVYYEQYFGPGTRLTVT.

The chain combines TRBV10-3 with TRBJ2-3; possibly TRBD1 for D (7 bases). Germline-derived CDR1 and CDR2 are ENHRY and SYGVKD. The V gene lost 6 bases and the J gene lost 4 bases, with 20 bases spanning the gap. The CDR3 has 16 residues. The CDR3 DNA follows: TGTGCCATCAGCCCTACTAGCAGGGGGGCAGCAGATACGCAGTATTTT. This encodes CAISPTSRGAADTQYF.